What follows are 25 T cell receptor beta chains derived from one specimen sequenced in a study of shared clonotypes between healthy human individuals. Assay used: immunoSEQ multiplex PCR; TCRdb lists only in-frame clones, some missing. The table has some 690,000 clones, 90% seen once. Sequencing used memory CD8+ T cells from PBMCs. Subset noted: CD45RO+ cells pooled with CCR7-negative TemRA cells. All receptors come from a man younger than 30 in good health. Some clones in this sample may be carry-over from other donors' samples.

The rearrangement uses TRBV27 and TRBJ2-3; the D gene is possibly TRBD1 (5 bases). This CDR3 spans 15 amino acids. The V end lost 0 bases, the J end lost 2 bases, and 9 bases lay between the germline ends. Germline CDR1 MNHEY, CDR2 SMNVEV (reference sequence). The CDR3 reads CASSLSVRVTDTQYF. The CDR3 coding sequence is TGTGCCAGCAGTTTATCGGTCAGGGTCACAGATACGCAGTATTTT.

The chain employs TRBV7-9 and TRBJ2-2; D possibly corresponds to TRBD1 (6 bases). The germline gives CDR1 SEHNR, CDR2 FQNEAQ (reference sequence). The CDR3 has 18 residues. Deletions cut 7 bases from V and 3 bases from J, with 24 bases between. CDR3 amino acids: CASTVQGPSLSDTGELFF. In DNA, the CDR3 is TGTGCCAGCACCGTACAGGGTCCGTCCTTATCTGACACCGGGGAGCTGTTTTTT.

CDR3 DNA sequence: TGTGCCAGCAGCTGGGGGGCCTCATTATGGTATGAGCAGTTCTTC. It codes for CASSWGASLWYEQFF. The chain uses TRBV14 and TRBJ2-1, with D perhaps matching TRBD1 or TRBD2 (6 bases each). The V end was cut by 5 bases, the J end by 8 bases, with 19 bases between. Per the germline V gene, CDR1 is SGHDN and CDR2 is FVKESK. The CDR3 totals 15 residues.

This clone has a handful of counts. This chain connects TRBV19 to TRBJ1-1; D gene uncertain. The CDR3 is made up of 13 amino acids. Trimming removed 6 bases at V and 1 base at J, with 9 bases between. Looked up from germline, CDR1 is LNHDA and CDR2 is SQIVND (reference sequence). The CDR3 DNA reads as TGTGCCAGTAGCCTGGACTGGAACACTGAAGCTTTCTTT. Its translation is CASSLDWNTEAFF.

V gene TRBV28 combines with J gene TRBJ2-2; D is possibly TRBD2 (6 bases). Trimming took 6 bases from V and 7 from J, leaving 21 bases between them. The V gene's germline CDR1 is MDHEN and CDR2 SYDVKM. The CDR3 loop spans 16 amino acids. CDR3 nucleotide sequence: TGTGCCAGCAGACCGACCCTCTCGGGAGAAAGCGGGGAGCTGTTTTTT. Translated: CASRPTLSGESGELFF.

The V gene is TRBV11-2, the J gene TRBJ1-1; the D is unclear. Germline lookup yields CDR1 SGHAT and CDR2 FQNNGV. The CDR3 is 17 residues long. The ends were cut back, 2 bases at V and 0 bases at J, with 16 bases in the middle. CDR3 residues: CASSLLVTERMNTEAFF. DNA for the CDR3: TGTGCCAGCAGCTTATTGGTGACGGAAAGAATGAACACTGAAGCTTTCTTT. Full variable domain (rest looked up from reference TRBV11-2 and TRBJ1-1): EAGVAQSPRYKIIEKRQSVAFWCNPISGHATLYWYQQILGQGPKLLIQFQNNGVVDDSQLPKDRFSAERLKGVDSTLKIQPAKLEDSAVYLCASSLLVTERMNTEAFFGQGTRLTVV.

V usage is TRBV9 and J usage is TRBJ2-1; D is perhaps TRBD1 (6 bases). CDR1 SGDLS and CDR2 YYNGEE come from the germline V gene. The ends were cut back, 3 bases at V and 8 bases at J, with 30 bases in the middle. This CDR3 has 19 residues. In DNA form, the CDR3 reads TGTGCCAGCAGCGGGACGCAAGAAGGACAGATCGGCGCTGGGGATGAGCAGTTCTTC. Amino acids: CASSGTQEGQIGAGDEQFF.

The chain is built from TRBV6-1 and TRBJ2-1; 13 bases are a match to TRBD2. The ends lost 6 bases at V and 9 bases at J; junction bases unmatched: 8. Germline V gives CDR1 MNHNS, CDR2 SASEGT. The CDR3 is made up of 15 amino acids. CDR3 sequence (DNA): TGTGCCAGCAGGGGGGTGGGACTAGCGGGACGTGAGCAGTTCTTC. Translation: CASRGVGLAGREQFF.

This clone showed up just once. This CDR3 reads CASSPYPGYEQYF. Here the CDR3 DNA reads TGTGCCAGCAGCCCTTACCCTGGGTACGAGCAGTACTTC. This chain links TRBV27 with TRBJ2-7; the D is unclear. CDR3 size: 13 residues. The V gene's germline CDR1 is MNHEY and CDR2 SMNVEV (reference sequence). V was trimmed by 6 bases and J by 4 bases, leaving 13 bases between them.

The DNA of the CDR3 is TGCGCCAGCACCACCACCAGGGGGCGAGGAACTGAAGCTTTCTTT. Protein product: CASTTTRGRGTEAFF. The chain has TRBV5-1 and TRBJ1-1; 8 bases match TRBD1. The CDR3 consists of 15 residues. Germline CDR1 reads SGHRS; CDR2 reads YFSETQ. The junction had 12 bases not matched to a gene; V was cut back by 6 bases and J by 5 bases.

V gene TRBV5-1 combines with J gene TRBJ2-7; tentatively, D is TRBD1 (6 bases). V lost 5 bases and J lost 2, with 17 bases in between. This CDR3 spans 15 amino acids. Germline V gene lookup returns CDR1 SGHRS and CDR2 YFSETQ. This CDR3 is CASSYTGLNPYEQYF. The CDR3 DNA reads TGCGCCAGCAGTTACACAGGGCTGAATCCCTACGAGCAGTACTTC.

This clone came up once. The chain recombines TRBV28 with TRBJ1-1; a weak D match, TRBD1 (5 bases). Trimming removed 6 bases at V and 4 bases at J, with 9 bases between. Germline V gives CDR1 MDHEN, CDR2 SYDVKM. The CDR3 spans 12 residues. The CDR3 loop reads CASRGLSTEAFF. The CDR3 nucleotides read TGTGCCAGCAGGGGACTCTCCACTGAAGCTTTCTTT.

This chain joins TRBV6-1 and TRBJ2-7; 8 positions match TRBD1. Germline V gene lookup returns CDR1 MNHNS and CDR2 SASEGT. The CDR3 is made up of 14 amino acids. Trimming removed 1 base from V and 3 bases from J; junction bases left unmatched: 2. The CDR3 coding sequence is TGTGCCAGCAGTGAAGGACAGGGGATCTACGAGCAGTACTTC. Amino acid sequence: CASSEGQGIYEQYF.

This sequence joins TRBV7-2 and TRBJ2-5; no firm D call. Between the trimmed V and J ends, which lost 5 bases and 4 bases, there was a span of 14 bases. The CDR3 contains 14 residues. In germline, CDR1 is SGHTA, CDR2 FQGNSA. CDR3 sequence reads: CASSPHPQPETQYF. The DNA of the CDR3 is TGTGCCAGCAGCCCTCACCCCCAGCCAGAGACCCAGTACTTC. Combining the CDR3 with reference TRBV7-2 and TRBJ2-5 gives the whole variable domain GAGVSQSPSNKVTEKGKDVELRCDPISGHTALYWYRQSLGQGLEFLIYFQGNSAPDKSGLPSDRFSAERTGGSVSTLTIQRTQQEDSAVYLCASSPHPQPETQYFGPGTRLLVL.

V is TRBV7-9 and J is TRBJ1-5, with 8 bases identical to TRBD1. CDR3 length equals 16 residues. Trimming cost V 1 base and J 4 bases; bases outside gene matches: 6. Germline values: CDR1 SEHNR, CDR2 FQNEAQ (reference sequence). CDR3 bases: TGTGCCAGCAGCTTAGGCCCGGGACAGGTGAATCAGCCCCAGCATTTT. Its translation: CASSLGPGQVNQPQHF.

The chain uses TRBV7-3 and TRBJ2-5, with D maybe TRBD2 (6 bases). V was shortened by 7 bases and J by 2 bases, with 20 bases between the two germline ends. This CDR3 comprises 16 residues. Germline V gene lookup returns CDR1 SGHTA and CDR2 FQGTGA. CDR3 bases: TGTGCCAGCAAGGACTACTACCACCGTCAACAAGAGACCCAGTACTTC. Its protein product is CASKDYYHRQQETQYF.

The chain links TRBV29-1 to TRBJ2-5; either TRBD1 or TRBD2 may fit D (5 bases each). With the DNA end fitting TRBJ2-7 better, the J assignment may be wrong. In germline, CDR1 is SQVTM, CDR2 ANQGSEA. The length of the CDR3 is 12 residues. In DNA, the CDR3 is TGCAGCGTTGTAAGGGGACCCTACGAGCAGTACTTC. This encodes CSVVRGPYEQYF.

J is TRBJ2-1 and V is TRBV10-3; 7 bases are shared with TRBD2. Trimming took 2 bases from V and 0 from J; bases not matched to a gene: 7. There are 17 residues in the CDR3. Germline CDR1 is ENHRY and CDR2 is SYGVKD. The chain's CDR3 is CAISEALRGSSYNEQFF. The DNA of the CDR3 is TGTGCCATCAGTGAGGCCCTGCGGGGGAGCTCCTACAATGAGCAGTTCTTC.

This clone was recorded only once. This chain joins TRBV5-1 and TRBJ2-2; TRBD1 matches 7 bases. Germline V gene lookup returns CDR1 SGHRS and CDR2 YFSETQ. This CDR3 is 15 amino acids long. After removal of 0 bases from V and 5 bases from J, the junction contained 4 bases not matched to a gene. The CDR3 nucleotides are TGCGCCAGCAGCTTGGGACAGGGTGGAACCGGGGAGCTGTTTTTT. Protein product: CASSLGQGGTGELFF.

The CDR3 region is CASTLSFQETQYF. The CDR3 DNA sequence: TGTGCCAGCACCTTATCGTTTCAAGAGACCCAGTACTTC. The chain is built from TRBV28 and TRBJ2-5; D is undetermined. The V end was cut by 7 bases, the J end by 2 bases, with 11 bases between. CDR3 length: 13 amino acids. CDR1 is MDHEN and CDR2 is SYDVKM in the germline V gene.

The CDR3 loop is CASSPSAFWTDTQYF. As DNA, the CDR3 is TGTGCCAGCAGCCCCTCGGCCTTCTGGACAGATACGCAGTATTTT. The genes are TRBV7-9 and TRBJ2-3; D call uncertain. This CDR3 contains 15 residues. CDR1 and CDR2 from the germline V gene are SEHNR and FQNEAQ (reference sequence). Trimming shortened V by 5 bases and J by 3 bases, and 15 bases separated the two germline ends.

The rearrangement links TRBV7-3 to TRBJ2-7, with 8 bases aligning to TRBD2. Germline V CDR1 and CDR2: SGHTA, FQGTGA. With 2 bases clipped from V and 1 base from J, the junction kept 7 bases outside the gene matches. This CDR3 comprises 16 residues. CDR3 residues: CASSLGTRGGSYEQYF. The CDR3 DNA follows: TGTGCCAGCAGCTTAGGGACTCGGGGGGGATCCTACGAGCAGTACTTC.

This clone turned up a few times. The rearrangement links TRBV7-9 to TRBJ1-1; D is unresolved. V shed 1 base and J shed 5 bases, with 8 bases lying between them. CDR3 size: 13 residues. CDR1 is SEHNR and CDR2 is FQNEAQ in the germline V gene (reference sequence). CDR3 bases: TGTGCCAGCAGCTTAGTTTCAACAACTGAAGCTTTCTTT. Protein sequence: CASSLVSTTEAFF. The variable domain in full, completed from reference TRBV7-9 and TRBJ1-1, reads DTGVSQNPRHKITKRGQNVTFRCDPISEHNRLYWYRQTLGQGPEFLTYFQNEAQLEKSRLLSDRFSAERPKGSFSTLEIQRTEQGDSAMYLCASSLVSTTEAFFGQGTRLTVV.

The chain combines TRBV5-1 with TRBJ2-2; a weak D match, TRBD1 (5 bases). Germline-derived CDR1 and CDR2 are SGHRS and YFSETQ. Deletions cut 5 bases from V and 1 base from J, with 9 bases between. This CDR3 region has 14 residues. The CDR3 here is CASSSGQNTGELFF. The CDR3 bases are TGCGCCAGCAGTTCTGGACAGAACACCGGGGAGCTGTTTTTT.

CDR3 loop: CASSPTWQGGVGHEQYF. DNA of the CDR3: TGTGCCAGCAGTCCAACTTGGCAAGGGGGTGTCGGACACGAGCAGTACTTC. The chain is built from TRBV27 and TRBJ2-7; D may be TRBD1 (6 bases). V dropped 5 bases and J dropped 5 bases, with 25 bases sitting between them. Germline V gene data show CDR1 as MNHEY and CDR2 as SMNVEV (reference sequence). This CDR3 region has 17 residues.